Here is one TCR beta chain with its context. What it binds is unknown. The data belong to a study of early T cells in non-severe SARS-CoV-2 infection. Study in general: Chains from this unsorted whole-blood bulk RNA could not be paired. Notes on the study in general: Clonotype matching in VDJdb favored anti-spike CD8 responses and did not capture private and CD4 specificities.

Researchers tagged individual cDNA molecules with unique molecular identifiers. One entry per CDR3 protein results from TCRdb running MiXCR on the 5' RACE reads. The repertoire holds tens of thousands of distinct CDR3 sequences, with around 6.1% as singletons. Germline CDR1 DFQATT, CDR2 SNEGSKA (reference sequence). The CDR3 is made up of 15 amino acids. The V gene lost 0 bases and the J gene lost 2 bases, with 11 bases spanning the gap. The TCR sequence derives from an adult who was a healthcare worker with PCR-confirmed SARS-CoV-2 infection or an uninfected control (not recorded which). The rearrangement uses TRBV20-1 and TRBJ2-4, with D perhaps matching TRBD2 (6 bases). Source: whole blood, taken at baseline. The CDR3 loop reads CSARDWRESKNIQYF. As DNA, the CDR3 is TGCAGTGCTAGAGATTGGAGGGAGTCCAAAAACATTCAGTACTTC.